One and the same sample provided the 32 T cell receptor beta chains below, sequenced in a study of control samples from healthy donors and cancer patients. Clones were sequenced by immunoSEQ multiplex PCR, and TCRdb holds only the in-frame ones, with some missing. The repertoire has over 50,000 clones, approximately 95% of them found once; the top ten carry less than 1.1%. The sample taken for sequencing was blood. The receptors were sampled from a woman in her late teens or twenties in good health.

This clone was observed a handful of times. CDR3 sequence reads: CATSLKDSYNEQFF. For the CDR3, the DNA is TGTGCCACCAGCTTAAAGGACAGCTACAATGAGCAGTTCTTC. The rearrangement joins TRBV24-1 to TRBJ2-1, with TRBD1 as a possible D gene (6 bases). The germline CDR1 and CDR2 sequences are KGHDR and SFDVKD. The CDR3 has 14 residues. V lost 7 bases, J lost 3 bases, and 12 bases lay in between.

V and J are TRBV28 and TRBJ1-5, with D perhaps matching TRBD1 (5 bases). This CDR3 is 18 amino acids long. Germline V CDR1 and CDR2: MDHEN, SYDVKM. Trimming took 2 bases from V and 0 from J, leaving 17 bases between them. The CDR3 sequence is CASSLMGYRRLSNQPQHF. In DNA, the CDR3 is TGTGCCAGCAGTTTAATGGGATACAGGAGACTTAGCAATCAGCCCCAGCATTTT.

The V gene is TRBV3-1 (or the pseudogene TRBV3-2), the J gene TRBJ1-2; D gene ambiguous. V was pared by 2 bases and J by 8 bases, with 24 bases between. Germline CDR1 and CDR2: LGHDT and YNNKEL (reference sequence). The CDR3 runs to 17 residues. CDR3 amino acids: CASSQSRTITWPDGYTF. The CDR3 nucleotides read TGTGCCAGCAGCCAATCCAGAACAATAACCTGGCCAGACGGCTACACCTTC.

The CDR3 loop is CASSPSGTGAEKLFF. For the CDR3, the DNA is TGTGCCAGCAGTCCCTCCGGGACAGGGGCCGAAAAACTGTTTTTT. This chain links TRBV6-5 with TRBJ1-4, with 10 bases identical to TRBD1. The CDR3 is 15 residues long. With V trimmed by 5 bases and J by 8 bases, 8 bases remained unmatched. CDR1 and CDR2 from the germline V gene are MNHEY and SVGAGI.

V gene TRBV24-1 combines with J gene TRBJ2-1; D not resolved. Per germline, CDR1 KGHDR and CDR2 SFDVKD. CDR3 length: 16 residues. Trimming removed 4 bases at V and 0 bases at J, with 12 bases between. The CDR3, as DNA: TGTGCCACCAGTGACCCCGACCGCGGCTCCTACAATGAGCAGTTCTTC. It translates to CATSDPDRGSYNEQFF.

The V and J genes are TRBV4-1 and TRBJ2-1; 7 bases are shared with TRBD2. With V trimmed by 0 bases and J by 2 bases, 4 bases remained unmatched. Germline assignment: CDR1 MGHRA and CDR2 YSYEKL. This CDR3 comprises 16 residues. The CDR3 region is CASSQEGLAAYNEQFF. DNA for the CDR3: TGCGCCAGCAGCCAAGAAGGGCTAGCGGCCTACAATGAGCAGTTCTTC.

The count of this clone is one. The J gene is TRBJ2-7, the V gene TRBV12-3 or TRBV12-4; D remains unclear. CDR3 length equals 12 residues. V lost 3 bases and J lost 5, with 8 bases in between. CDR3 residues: CASSFVTHEQYF. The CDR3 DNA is TGTGCCAGCAGTTTCGTAACCCACGAGCAGTACTTC.

The CDR3 sequence: CASSPDGVGNTIYF. CDR3 DNA sequence: TGTGCCAGCAGTCCCGACGGGGTTGGAAACACCATATATTTT. The chain couples TRBV28 to TRBJ1-3; no reliable D call. Germline values: CDR1 MDHEN, CDR2 SYDVKM. The length of the CDR3 is 14 residues. The V gene lost 5 bases and the J gene lost 3 bases, with 11 bases spanning the gap.

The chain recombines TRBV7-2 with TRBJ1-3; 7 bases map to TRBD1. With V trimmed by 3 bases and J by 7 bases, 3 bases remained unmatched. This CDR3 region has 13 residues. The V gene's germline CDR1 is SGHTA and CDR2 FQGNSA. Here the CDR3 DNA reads TGTGCCAGCAGCTTGACAGGGAAGAACACCATATATTTT. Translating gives CASSLTGKNTIYF.

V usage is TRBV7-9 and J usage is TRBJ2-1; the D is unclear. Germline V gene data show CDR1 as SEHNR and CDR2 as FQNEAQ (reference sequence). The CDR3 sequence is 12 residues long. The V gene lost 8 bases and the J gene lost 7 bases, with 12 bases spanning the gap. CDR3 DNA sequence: TGTGCCAGCCAGCTTATCGATAATGAGCAGTTCTTC. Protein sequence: CASQLIDNEQFF.

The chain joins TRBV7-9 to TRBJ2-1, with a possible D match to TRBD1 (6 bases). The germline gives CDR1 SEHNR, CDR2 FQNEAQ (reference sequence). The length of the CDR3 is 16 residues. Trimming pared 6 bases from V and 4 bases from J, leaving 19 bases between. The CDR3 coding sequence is TGTGCCAGCAGAGCAGAAGGGGGTCAAGAATACAATGAGCAGTTCTTC. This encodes CASRAEGGQEYNEQFF.

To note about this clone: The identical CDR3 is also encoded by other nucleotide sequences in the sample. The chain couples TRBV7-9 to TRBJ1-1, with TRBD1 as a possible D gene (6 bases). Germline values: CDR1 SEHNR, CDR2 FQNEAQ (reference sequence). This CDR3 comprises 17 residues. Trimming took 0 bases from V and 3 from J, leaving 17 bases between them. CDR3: CASSLARGEAGDTEAFF. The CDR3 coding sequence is TGTGCCAGCAGCTTAGCCAGGGGTGAAGCTGGTGACACTGAAGCTTTCTTT. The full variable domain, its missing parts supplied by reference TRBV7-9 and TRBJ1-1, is DTGVSQNPRHKITKRGQNVTFRCDPISEHNRLYWYRQTLGQGPEFLTYFQNEAQLEKSRLLSDRFSAERPKGSFSTLEIQRTEQGDSAMYLCASSLARGEAGDTEAFFGQGTRLTVV.

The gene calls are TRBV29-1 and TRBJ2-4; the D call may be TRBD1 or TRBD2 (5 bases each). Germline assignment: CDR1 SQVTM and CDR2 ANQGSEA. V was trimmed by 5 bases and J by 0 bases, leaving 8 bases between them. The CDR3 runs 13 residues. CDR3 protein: CSVRDLAKNIQYF. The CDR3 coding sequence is TGCAGCGTTCGGGACCTAGCCAAAAACATTCAGTACTTC.

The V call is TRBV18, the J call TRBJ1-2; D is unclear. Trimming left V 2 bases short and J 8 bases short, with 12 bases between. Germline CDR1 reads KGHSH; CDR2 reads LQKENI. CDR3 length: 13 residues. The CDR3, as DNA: TGTGCCAGCTCACCAGACACTCTCGGGGGCTACACCTTC. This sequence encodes CASSPDTLGGYTF.

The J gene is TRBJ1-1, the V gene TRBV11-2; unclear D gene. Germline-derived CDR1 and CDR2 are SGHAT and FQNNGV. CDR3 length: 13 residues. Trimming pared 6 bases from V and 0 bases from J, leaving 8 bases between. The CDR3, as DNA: TGTGCCAGCAGGGCCATCATGAACACTGAAGCTTTCTTT. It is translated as CASRAIMNTEAFF.

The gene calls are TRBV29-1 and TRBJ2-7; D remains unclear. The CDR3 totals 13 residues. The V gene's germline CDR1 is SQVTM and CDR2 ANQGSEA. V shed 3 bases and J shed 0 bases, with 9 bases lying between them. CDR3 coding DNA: TGCAGCGTTGAGGCGGAACGCTCCTACGAGCAGTACTTC. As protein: CSVEAERSYEQYF.

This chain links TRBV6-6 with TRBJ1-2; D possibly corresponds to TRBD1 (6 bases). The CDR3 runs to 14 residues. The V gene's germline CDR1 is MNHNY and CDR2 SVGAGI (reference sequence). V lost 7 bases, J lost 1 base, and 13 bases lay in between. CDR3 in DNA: TGTGCCAGCAATCCGGGACATCTTAACTATGGCTACACCTTC. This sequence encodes CASNPGHLNYGYTF.

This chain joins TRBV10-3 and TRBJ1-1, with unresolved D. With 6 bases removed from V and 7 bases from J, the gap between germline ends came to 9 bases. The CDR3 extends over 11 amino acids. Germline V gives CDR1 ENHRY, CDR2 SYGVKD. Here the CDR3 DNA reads TGTGCCATCAGAAGAGACGGTGAAGCTTTCTTT. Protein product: CAIRRDGEAFF.

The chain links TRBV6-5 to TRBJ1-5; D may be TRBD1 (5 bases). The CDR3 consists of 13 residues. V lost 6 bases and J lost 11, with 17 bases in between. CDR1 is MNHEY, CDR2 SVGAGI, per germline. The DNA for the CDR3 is TGTGCCAGCAGCGATAGACAGCTCCTTGCCCAGCATTTT. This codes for CASSDRQLLAQHF.

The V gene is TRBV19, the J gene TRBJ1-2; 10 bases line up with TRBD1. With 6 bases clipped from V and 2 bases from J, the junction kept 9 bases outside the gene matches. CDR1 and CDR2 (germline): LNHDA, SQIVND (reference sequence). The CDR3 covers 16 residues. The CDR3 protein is CASSSRPGQGNYGYTF. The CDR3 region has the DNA TGTGCCAGTAGCTCGAGACCGGGACAGGGGAACTATGGCTACACCTTC.

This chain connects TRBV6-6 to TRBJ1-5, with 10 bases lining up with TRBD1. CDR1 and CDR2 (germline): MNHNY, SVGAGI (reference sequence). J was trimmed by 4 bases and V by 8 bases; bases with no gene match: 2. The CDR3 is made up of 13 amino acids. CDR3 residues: CASRTGGNQPQHF. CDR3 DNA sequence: TGTGCCAGCCGGACAGGGGGAAATCAGCCCCAGCATTTT.

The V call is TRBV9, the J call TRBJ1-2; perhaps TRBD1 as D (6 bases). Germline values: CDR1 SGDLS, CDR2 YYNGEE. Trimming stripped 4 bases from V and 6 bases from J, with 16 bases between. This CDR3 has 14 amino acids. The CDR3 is CASSYDRNSDGYTF. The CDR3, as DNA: TGTGCCAGCAGCTATGACAGGAATTCCGATGGCTACACCTTC. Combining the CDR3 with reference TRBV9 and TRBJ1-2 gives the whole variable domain DSGVTQTPKHLITATGQRVTLRCSPRSGDLSVYWYQQSLDQGLQFLIQYYNGEERAKGNILERFSAQQFPDLHSELNLSSLELGDSALYFCASSYDRNSDGYTFGSGTRLTVV.

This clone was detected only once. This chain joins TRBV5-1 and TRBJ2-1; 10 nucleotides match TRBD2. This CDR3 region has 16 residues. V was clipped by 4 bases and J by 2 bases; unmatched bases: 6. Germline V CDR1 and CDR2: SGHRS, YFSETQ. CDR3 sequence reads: CASSTGLAVTYNEQFF. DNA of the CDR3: TGCGCCAGCAGCACTGGACTAGCGGTGACCTACAATGAGCAGTTCTTC.

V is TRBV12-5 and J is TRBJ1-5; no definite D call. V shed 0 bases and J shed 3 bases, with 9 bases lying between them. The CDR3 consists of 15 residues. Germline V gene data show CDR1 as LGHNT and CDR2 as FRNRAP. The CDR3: CASGLVRDTNQPQHF. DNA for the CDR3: TGTGCTAGTGGTTTGGTACGCGACACCAATCAGCCCCAGCATTTT.

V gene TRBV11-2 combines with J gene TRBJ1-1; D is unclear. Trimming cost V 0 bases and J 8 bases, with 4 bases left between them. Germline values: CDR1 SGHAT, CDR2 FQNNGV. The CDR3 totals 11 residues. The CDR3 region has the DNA TGTGCCAGCAGCTTAGAAGTGGAAGCTTTCTTT. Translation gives CASSLEVEAFF.

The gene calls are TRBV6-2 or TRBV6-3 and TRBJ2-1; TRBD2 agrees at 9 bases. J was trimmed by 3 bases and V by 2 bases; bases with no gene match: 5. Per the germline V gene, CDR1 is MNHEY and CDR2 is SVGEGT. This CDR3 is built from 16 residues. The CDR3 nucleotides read TGTGCCAGCAGTTACCTAGCGGGGAGGGGCTACAATGAGCAGTTCTTC. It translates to CASSYLAGRGYNEQFF.

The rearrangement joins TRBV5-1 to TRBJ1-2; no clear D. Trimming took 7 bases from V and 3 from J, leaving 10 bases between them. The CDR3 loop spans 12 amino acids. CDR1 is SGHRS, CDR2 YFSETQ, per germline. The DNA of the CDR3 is TGCGCCAGCTACGATCCGTACTATGGCTACACCTTC. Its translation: CASYDPYYGYTF.

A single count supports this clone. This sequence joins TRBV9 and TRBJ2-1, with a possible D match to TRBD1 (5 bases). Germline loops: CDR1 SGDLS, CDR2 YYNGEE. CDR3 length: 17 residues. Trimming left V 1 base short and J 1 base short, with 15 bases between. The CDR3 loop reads CASSVTPLGLSYNEQFF. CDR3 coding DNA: TGTGCCAGCAGCGTAACCCCCTTGGGGCTTTCCTACAATGAGCAGTTCTTC.

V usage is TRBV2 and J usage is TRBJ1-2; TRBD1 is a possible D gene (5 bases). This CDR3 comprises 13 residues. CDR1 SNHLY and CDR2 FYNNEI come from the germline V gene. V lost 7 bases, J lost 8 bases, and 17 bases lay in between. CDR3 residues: CASTLGTYWGYTF. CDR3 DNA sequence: TGTGCCAGCACCTTGGGGACTTACTGGGGCTACACCTTC.

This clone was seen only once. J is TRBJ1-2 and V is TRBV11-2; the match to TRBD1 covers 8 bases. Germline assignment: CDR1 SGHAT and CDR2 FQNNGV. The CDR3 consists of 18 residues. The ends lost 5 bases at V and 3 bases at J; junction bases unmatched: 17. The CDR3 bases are TGTGCCAGCAGCCTATCCTGGACAGGGCTCCGATCTCACTATGGCTACACCTTC. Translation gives CASSLSWTGLRSHYGYTF.

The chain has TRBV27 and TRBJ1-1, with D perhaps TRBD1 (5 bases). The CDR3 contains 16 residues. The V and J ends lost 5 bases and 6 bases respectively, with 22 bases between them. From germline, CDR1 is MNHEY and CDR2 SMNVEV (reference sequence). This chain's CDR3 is CASSASIPRVRAEAFF. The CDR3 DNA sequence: TGTGCCAGCAGTGCCTCTATTCCCAGGGTACGGGCTGAAGCTTTCTTT.

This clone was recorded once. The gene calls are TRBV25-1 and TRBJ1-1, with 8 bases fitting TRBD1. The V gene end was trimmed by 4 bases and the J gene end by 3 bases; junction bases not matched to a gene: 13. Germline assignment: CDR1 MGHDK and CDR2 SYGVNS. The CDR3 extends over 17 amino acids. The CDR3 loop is CASSGLGQGARDTEAFF. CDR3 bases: TGTGCCAGCAGTGGGCTCGGTCAGGGGGCGCGGGACACTGAAGCTTTCTTT.